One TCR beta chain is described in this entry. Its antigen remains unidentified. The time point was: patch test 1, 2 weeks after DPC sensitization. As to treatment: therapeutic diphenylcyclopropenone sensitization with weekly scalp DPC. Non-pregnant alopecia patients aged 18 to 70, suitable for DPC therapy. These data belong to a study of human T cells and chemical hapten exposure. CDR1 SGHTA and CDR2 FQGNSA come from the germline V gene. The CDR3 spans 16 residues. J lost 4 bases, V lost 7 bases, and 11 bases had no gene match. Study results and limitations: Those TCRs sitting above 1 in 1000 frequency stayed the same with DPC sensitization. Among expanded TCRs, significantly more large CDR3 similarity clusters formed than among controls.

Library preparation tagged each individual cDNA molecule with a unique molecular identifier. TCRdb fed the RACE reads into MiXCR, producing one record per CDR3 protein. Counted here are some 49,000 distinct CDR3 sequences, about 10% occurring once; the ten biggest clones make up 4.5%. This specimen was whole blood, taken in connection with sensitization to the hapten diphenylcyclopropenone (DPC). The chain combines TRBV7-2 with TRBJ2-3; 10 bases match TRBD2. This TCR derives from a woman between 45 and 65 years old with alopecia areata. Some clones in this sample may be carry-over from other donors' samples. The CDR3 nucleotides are TGTGCCAGCATCGAAAAGGGTCTAGCGGGAGCAGATACGCAGTATTTT. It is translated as CASIEKGLAGADTQYF.